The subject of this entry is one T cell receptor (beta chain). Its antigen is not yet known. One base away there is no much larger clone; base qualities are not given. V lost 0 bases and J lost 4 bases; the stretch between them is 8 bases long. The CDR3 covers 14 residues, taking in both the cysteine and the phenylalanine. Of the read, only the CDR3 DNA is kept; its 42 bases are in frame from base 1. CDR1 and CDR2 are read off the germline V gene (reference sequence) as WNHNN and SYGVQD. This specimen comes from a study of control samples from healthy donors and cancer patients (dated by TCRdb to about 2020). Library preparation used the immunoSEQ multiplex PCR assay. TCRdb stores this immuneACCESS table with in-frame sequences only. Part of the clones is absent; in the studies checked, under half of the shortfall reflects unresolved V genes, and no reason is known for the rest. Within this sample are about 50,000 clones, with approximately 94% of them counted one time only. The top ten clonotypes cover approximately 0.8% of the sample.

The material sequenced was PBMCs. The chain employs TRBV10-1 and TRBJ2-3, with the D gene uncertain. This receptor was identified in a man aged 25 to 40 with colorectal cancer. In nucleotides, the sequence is TGCGCCAGCAGTGAGTCCAGACATTCAGATACGCAGTATTTT. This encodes CASSESRHSDTQYF.